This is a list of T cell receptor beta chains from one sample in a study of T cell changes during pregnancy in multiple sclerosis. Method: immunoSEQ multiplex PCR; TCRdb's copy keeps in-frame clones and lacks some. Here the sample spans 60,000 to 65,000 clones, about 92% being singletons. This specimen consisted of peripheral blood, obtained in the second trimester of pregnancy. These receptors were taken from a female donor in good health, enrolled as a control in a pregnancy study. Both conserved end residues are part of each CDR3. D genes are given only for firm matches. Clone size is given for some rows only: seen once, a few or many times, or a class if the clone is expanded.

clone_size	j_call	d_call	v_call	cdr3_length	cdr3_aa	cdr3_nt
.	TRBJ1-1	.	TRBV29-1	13	CSVGAIGGAEAFF	TGCAGCGTTGGGGCCATCGGGGGGGCTGAAGCTTTCTTT
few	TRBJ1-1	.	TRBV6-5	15	CASRSKGGMRTEAFF	TGTGCCAGCAGATCCAAGGGGGGGATGAGGACTGAAGCTTTCTTT
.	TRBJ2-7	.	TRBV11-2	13	CASSVNRVFEQYF	TGTGCCAGCAGCGTTAACAGGGTCTTCGAGCAGTACTTC
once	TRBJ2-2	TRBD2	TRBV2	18	CASSEPSGRIANTGELFF	TGTGCCAGCAGTGAACCTAGCGGGAGGATCGCGAACACCGGGGAGCTGTTTTTT
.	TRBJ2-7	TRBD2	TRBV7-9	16	CASSPTRGGRQYEQYF	TGTGCCAGCAGCCCAACTCGCGGGGGGCGCCAATACGAGCAGTACTTC
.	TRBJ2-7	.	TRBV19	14	CASSMAVTSYEQYF	TGTGCCAGTAGTATGGCAGTTACCTCCTACGAGCAGTACTTC
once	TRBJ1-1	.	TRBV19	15	CASSIWTVDNTEAFF	TGTGCCAGTAGTATTTGGACAGTTGATAACACTGAAGCTTTCTTT
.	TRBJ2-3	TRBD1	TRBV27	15	CASSLWTGGIDTQYF	TGTGCCAGCAGTCTCTGGACAGGGGGCATAGATACGCAGTATTTT
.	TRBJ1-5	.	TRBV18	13	CASSPNTAQPQHF	TGTGCCAGCTCACCAAACACCGCCCAGCCCCAGCATTTT
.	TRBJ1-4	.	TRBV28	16	CASSPRGGATNEKLFF	TGTGCCAGCAGTCCCCGGGGAGGTGCAACTAATGAAAAACTGTTTTTT
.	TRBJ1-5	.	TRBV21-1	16	CASSKALRGEAQPQHF	TGTGCCAGCAGCAAAGCGCTTAGAGGGGAGGCTCAGCCCCAGCATTTT
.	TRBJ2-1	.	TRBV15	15	CATSRSEDSIDEQFF	TGTGCCACCAGCAGATCCGAGGACTCCATCGATGAGCAGTTCTTC
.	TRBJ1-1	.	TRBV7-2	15	CASSRGRRVKTEAFF	TGTGCCAGCAGCCGAGGGAGAAGGGTAAAAACTGAAGCTTTCTTT
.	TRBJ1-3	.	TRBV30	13	CAWMRVTGNTIYF	TGTGCCTGGATGAGGGTAACTGGAAACACCATATATTTT
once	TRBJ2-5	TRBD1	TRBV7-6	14	CASSAQGFQETQYF	TGTGCCAGCAGCGCACAGGGGTTCCAAGAGACCCAGTACTTC
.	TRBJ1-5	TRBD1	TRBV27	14	CASSSQGGNQPQHF	TGTGCCAGCAGTTCCCAGGGGGGCAATCAGCCCCAGCATTTT
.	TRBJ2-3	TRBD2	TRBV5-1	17	CASSLVGLAGMSDTQYF	TGCGCCAGCAGCTTGGTCGGGCTAGCGGGGATGTCAGATACGCAGTATTTT
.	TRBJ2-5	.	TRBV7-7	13	CASSLLQKETQYF	TGTGCTAGCAGCTTACTGCAGAAAGAGACCCAGTACTTC
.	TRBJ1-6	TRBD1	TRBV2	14	CASSPRQGDSPLHF	TGTGCCAGCAGTCCCCGACAGGGGGATTCACCCCTCCACTTT
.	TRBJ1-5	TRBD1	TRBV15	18	CATSRARTGRYSNQPQHF	TGTGCCACCAGCAGAGCAAGGACAGGGCGATATAGCAATCAGCCCCAGCATTTT
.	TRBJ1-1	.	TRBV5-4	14	CASSAGGGDTEAFF	TGTGCCAGCAGCGCGGGTGGAGGGGACACTGAAGCTTTCTTT
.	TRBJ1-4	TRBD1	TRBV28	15	CASSLPGQLNEKLFF	TGTGCCAGCAGTCTCCCGGGACAGCTGAATGAAAAACTGTTTTTT
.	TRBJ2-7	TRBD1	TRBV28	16	CASRPPGQGRPYEQYF	TGTGCCAGCAGACCTCCGGGACAGGGGAGACCCTACGAGCAGTACTTC
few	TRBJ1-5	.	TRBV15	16	CATSSHRGLHNQPQHF	TGTGCCACCAGCAGCCATAGGGGTCTCCACAATCAGCCCCAGCATTTT
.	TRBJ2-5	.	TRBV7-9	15	CASSLGVLEGETQYF	TGTGCCAGCAGCTTAGGGGTTCTGGAGGGAGAGACCCAGTACTTC
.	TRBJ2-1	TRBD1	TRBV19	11	CASSSGGGQFF	TGTGCCAGTAGTTCAGGGGGTGGGCAGTTCTTC
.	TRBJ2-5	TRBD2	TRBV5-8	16	CASSFGGLAGQETQYF	TGTGCCAGCAGCTTTGGGGGACTAGCGGGCCAAGAGACCCAGTACTTC
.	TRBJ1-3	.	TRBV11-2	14	CASRYGYSGNTIYF	TGTGCCAGCAGGTACGGGTACTCTGGAAACACCATATATTTT
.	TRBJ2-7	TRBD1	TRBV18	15	CASSPPRTGGYEQYF	TGTGCCAGCTCACCACCGAGGACAGGAGGCTACGAGCAGTACTTC
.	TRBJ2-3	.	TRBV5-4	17	CASSLGPVRRSTDTQYF	TGTGCCAGCAGCTTAGGGCCTGTACGGAGGAGCACAGATACGCAGTATTTT
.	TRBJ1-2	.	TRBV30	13	CAWSEDSIYGYTF	TGTGCCTGGAGTGAAGACAGCATCTATGGCTACACCTTC
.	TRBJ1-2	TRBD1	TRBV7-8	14	CASSPQGAGYGYTF	TGTGCCAGCAGCCCGCAGGGGGCCGGCTATGGCTACACCTTC
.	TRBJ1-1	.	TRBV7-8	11	CASSTTAEAFF	TGTGCCAGCAGCACGACAGCTGAAGCTTTCTTT
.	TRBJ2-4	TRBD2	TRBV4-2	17	CASSRIGAGGPKNIQYF	TGTGCCAGCAGCCGAATCGGAGCGGGAGGGCCCAAAAACATTCAGTACTTC
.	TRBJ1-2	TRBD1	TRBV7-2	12	CASSPQGVGYTF	TGTGCCAGCAGCCCGCAGGGGGTTGGCTACACCTTC
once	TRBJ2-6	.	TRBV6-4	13	CASSDTDLEGLTF	TGTGCCAGCAGTGACACCGACCTTGAGGGCCTGACTTTC
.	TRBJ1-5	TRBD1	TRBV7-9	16	CASSPTRGQSNQPQHF	TGTGCCAGCAGCCCAACTAGGGGACAGAGCAATCAGCCCCAGCATTTT
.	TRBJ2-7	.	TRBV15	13	CATSSGESYEQYF	TGTGCCACCAGTTCGGGGGAGTCGTACGAGCAGTACTTC
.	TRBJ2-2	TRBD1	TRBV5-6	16	CASSLGTGGAAGELFF	TGTGCCAGCAGCTTAGGGACAGGGGGCGCGGCCGGGGAGCTGTTTTTT
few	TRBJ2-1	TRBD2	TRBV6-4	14	CASSGLAGGNEQFF	TGTGCCAGCAGTGGACTAGCGGGGGGCAATGAGCAGTTCTTC
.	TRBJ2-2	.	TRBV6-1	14	CASSETSYTGELFF	TGTGCCAGCAGTGAAACCAGTTACACCGGGGAGCTGTTTTTT
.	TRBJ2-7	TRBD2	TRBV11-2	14	CASRDLAGGPEQYF	TGTGCCAGCAGGGACCTAGCGGGGGGGCCCGAGCAGTACTTC
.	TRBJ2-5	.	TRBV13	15	CASSLVSRGKETQYF	TGTGCCAGCAGCTTAGTGAGCAGGGGTAAGGAGACCCAGTACTTC
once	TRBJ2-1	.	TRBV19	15	CASSYDRSSYNEQFF	TGTGCCAGTAGTTATGACAGGAGCTCCTACAATGAGCAGTTCTTC
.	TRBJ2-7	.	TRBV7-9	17	CASSLTLGRGNSYEQYF	TGTGCCAGCAGCTTAACCCTCGGCAGGGGAAACTCCTACGAGCAGTACTTC
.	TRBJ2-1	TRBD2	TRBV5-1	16	CASSLTGTSGYNEQFF	TGCGCCAGCAGCTTGACCGGGACTAGCGGCTACAATGAGCAGTTCTTC
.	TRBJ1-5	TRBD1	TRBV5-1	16	CASSYGTGGINQPQHF	TGCGCCAGCAGCTATGGGACAGGGGGCATCAATCAGCCCCAGCATTTT
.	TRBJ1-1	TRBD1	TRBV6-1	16	CASSEEGQGVHTEAFF	TGTGCCAGCAGTGAAGAAGGACAGGGGGTTCACACTGAAGCTTTCTTT